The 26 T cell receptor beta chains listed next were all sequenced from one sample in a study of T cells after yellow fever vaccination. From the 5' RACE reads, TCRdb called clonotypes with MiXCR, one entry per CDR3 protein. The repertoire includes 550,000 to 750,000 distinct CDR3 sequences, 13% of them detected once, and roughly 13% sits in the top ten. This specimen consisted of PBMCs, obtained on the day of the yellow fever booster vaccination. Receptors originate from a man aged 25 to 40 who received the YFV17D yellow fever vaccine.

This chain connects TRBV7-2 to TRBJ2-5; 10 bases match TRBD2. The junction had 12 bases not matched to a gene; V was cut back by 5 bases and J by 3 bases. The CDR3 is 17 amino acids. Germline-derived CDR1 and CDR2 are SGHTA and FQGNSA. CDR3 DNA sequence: TGTGCCAGCAGCACGAAAGCGGGAGGGGGTAGCGAAGAGACCCAGTACTTC. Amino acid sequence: CASSTKAGGGSEETQYF.

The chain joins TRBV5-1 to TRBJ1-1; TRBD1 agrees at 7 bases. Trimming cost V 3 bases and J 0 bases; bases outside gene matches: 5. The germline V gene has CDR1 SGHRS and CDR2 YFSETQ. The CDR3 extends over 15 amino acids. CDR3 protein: CASSSLGQMNTEAFF. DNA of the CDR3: TGCGCCAGCAGCTCCCTGGGACAGATGAACACTGAAGCTTTCTTT.

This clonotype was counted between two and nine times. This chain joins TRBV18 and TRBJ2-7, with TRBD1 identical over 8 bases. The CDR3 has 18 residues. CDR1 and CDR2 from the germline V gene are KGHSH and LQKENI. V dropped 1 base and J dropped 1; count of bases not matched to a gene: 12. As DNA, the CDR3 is TGTGCCAGCTCACCACTTATTCAACAGGGGACAGGTTCCTACGAGCAGTACTTC. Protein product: CASSPLIQQGTGSYEQYF. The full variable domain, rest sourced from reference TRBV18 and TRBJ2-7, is NAGVMQNPRHLVRRRGQEARLRCSPMKGHSHVYWYRQLPEEGLKFMVYLQKENIIDESGMPKERFSAEFPKEGPSILRIQQVVRGDSAAYFCASSPLIQQGTGSYEQYFGPGTRLTVT.

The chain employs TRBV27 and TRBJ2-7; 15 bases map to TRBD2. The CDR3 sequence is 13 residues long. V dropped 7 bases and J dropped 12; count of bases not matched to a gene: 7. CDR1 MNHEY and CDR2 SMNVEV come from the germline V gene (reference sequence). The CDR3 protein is CASIWTSGRAVYF. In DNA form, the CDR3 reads TGTGCCAGCATCTGGACTAGCGGGAGGGCCGTGTACTTC.

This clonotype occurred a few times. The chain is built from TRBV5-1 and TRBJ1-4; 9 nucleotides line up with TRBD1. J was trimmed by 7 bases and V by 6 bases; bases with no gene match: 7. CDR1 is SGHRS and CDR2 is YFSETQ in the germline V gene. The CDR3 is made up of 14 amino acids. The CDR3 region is CASNEGQGFEKLFF. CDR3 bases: TGCGCCAGCAACGAGGGACAGGGCTTTGAAAAACTGTTTTTT.

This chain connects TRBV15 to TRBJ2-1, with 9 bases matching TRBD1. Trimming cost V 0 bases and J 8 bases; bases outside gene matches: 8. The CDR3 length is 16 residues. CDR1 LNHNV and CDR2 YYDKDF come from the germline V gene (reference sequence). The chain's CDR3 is CATSRDRGTGSDEQFF. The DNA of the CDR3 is TGTGCCACCAGCAGAGATCGCGGGACAGGGAGCGATGAGCAGTTCTTC.

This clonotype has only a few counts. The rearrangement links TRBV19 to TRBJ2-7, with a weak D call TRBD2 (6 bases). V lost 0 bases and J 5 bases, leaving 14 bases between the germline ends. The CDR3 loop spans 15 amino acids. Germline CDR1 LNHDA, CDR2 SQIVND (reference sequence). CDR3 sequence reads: CASSIELAPGDEQYF. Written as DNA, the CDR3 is TGTGCCAGTAGTATAGAACTAGCTCCCGGCGACGAGCAGTACTTC.

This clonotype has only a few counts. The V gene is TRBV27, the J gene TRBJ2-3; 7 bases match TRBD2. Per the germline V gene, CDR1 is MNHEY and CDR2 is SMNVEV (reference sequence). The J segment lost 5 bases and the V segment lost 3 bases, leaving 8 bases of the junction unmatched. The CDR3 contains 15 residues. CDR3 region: CASSFGGRARDTQYF. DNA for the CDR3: TGTGCCAGCAGTTTTGGTGGGAGGGCCAGAGATACGCAGTATTTT.

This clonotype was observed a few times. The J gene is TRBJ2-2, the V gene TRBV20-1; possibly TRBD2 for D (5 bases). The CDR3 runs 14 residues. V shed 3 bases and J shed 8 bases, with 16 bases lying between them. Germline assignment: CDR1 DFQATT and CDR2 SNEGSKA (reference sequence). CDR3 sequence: CSARREPRAGELFF. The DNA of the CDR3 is TGCAGTGCTAGGAGGGAACCCCGGGCGGGGGAGCTGTTTTTT.

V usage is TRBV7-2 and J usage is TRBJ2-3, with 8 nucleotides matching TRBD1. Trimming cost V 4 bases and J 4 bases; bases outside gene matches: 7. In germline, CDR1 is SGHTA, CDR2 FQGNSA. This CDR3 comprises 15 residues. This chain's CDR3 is CASSSTGVDADTQYF. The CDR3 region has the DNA TGTGCCAGCAGCTCGACAGGGGTTGACGCAGATACGCAGTATTTT. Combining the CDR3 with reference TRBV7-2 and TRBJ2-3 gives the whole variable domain GAGVSQSPSNKVTEKGKDVELRCDPISGHTALYWYRQSLGQGLEFLIYFQGNSAPDKSGLPSDRFSAERTGGSVSTLTIQRTQQEDSAVYLCASSSTGVDADTQYFGPGTRLTVL.

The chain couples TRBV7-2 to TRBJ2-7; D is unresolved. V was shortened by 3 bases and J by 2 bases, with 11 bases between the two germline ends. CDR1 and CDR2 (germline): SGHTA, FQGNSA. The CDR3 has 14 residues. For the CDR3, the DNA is TGTGCCAGCAGCTTTGGAAGGAATACCTACGAGCAGTACTTC. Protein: CASSFGRNTYEQYF.

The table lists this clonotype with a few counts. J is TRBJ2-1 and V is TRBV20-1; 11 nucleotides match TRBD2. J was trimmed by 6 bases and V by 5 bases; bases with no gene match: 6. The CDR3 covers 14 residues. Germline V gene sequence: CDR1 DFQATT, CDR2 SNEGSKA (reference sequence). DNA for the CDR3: TGCAGTGCTGTTACTAGCGGGAGAAGCAATGAGCAGTTCTTC. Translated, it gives CSAVTSGRSNEQFF.

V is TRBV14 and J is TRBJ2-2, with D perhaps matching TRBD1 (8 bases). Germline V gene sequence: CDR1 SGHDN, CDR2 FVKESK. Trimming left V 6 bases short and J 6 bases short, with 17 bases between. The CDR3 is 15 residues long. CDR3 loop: CASSPETGGAGELFF. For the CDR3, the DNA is TGTGCCAGCAGTCCCGAAACAGGGGGGGCCGGGGAGCTGTTTTTT.

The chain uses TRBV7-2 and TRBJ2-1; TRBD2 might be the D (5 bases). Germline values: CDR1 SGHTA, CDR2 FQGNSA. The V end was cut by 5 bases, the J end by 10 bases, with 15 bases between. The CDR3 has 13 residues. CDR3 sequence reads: CASSREAAREQFF. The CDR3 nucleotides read TGTGCCAGCAGCCGAGAAGCGGCCCGAGAGCAGTTCTTC.

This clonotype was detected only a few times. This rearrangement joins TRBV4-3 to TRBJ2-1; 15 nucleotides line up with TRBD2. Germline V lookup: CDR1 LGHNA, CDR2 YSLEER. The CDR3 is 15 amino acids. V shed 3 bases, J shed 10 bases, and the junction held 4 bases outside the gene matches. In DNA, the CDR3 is TGCGCCAGCAGCCACGATGGACTAGCGGGAGGGGAGCAGTTCTTC. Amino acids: CASSHDGLAGGEQFF.

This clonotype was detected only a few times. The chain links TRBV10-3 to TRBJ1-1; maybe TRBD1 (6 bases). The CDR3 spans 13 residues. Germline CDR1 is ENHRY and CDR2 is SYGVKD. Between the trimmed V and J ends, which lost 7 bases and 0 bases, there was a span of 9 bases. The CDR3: CAIKTGMNTEAFF. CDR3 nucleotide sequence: TGTGCCATCAAAACAGGGATGAACACTGAAGCTTTCTTT.

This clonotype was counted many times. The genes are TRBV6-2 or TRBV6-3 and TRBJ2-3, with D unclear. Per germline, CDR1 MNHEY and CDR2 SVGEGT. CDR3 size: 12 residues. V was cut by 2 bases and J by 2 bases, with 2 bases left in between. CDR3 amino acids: CASSYTTDTQYF. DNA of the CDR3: TGTGCCAGCAGTTACACCACAGATACGCAGTATTTT.

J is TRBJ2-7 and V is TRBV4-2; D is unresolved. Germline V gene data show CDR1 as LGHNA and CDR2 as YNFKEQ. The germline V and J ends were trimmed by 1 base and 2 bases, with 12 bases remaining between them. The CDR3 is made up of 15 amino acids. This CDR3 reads CASSQAGPAAYEQYF. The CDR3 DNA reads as TGTGCCAGCAGCCAAGCAGGACCCGCAGCCTACGAGCAGTACTTC.

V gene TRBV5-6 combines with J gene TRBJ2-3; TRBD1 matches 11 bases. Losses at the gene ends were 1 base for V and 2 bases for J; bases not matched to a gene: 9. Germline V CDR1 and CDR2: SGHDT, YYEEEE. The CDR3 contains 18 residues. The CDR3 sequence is CASSLFLRDRGDTDTQYF. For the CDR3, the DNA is TGTGCCAGCAGCTTGTTTCTCCGGGACAGGGGGGACACAGATACGCAGTATTTT.

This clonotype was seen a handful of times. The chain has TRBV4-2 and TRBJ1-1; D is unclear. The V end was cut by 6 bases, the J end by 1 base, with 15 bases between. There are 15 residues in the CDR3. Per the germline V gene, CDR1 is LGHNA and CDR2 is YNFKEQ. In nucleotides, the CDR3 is TGTGCCAGCAGTTACCGAACGACTGGGAACACTGAAGCTTTCTTT. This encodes CASSYRTTGNTEAFF.

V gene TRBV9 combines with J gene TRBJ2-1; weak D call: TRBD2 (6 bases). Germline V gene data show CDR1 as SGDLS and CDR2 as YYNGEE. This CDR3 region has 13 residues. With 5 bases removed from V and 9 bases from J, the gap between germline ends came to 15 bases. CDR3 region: CASRPGVNGEQFF. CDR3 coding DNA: TGTGCCAGCAGGCCGGGAGTCAACGGTGAGCAGTTCTTC. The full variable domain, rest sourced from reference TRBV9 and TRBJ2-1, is DSGVTQTPKHLITATGQRVTLRCSPRSGDLSVYWYQQSLDQGLQFLIQYYNGEERAKGNILERFSAQQFPDLHSELNLSSLELGDSALYFCASRPGVNGEQFFGPGTRLTVL.

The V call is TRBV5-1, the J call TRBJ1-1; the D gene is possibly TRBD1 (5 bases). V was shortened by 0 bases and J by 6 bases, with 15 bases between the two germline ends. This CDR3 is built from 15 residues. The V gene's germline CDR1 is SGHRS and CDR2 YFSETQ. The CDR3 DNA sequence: TGCGCCAGCAGCTTGGACCCTGGGGGTGACGCTGAAGCTTTCTTT. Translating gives CASSLDPGGDAEAFF. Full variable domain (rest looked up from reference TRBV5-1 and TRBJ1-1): KAGVTQTPRYLIKTRGQQVTLSCSPISGHRSVSWYQQTPGQGLQFLFEYFSETQRNKGNFPGRFSGRQFSNSRSEMNVSTLELGDSALYLCASSLDPGGDAEAFFGQGTRLTVV.

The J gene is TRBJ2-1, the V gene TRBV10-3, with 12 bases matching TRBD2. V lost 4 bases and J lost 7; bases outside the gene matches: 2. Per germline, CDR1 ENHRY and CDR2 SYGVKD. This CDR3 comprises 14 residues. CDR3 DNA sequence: TGTGCCATCAGTGGGACTAGCGGGAAGAATGAGCAGTTCTTC. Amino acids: CAISGTSGKNEQFF.

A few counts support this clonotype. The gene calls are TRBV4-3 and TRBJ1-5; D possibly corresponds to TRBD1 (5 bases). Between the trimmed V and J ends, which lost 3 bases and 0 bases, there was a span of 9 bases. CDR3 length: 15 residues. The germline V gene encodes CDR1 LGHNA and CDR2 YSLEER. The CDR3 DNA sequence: TGCGCCAGCAGCCAGGGGGGGAATAGCAATCAGCCCCAGCATTTT. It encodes CASSQGGNSNQPQHF.

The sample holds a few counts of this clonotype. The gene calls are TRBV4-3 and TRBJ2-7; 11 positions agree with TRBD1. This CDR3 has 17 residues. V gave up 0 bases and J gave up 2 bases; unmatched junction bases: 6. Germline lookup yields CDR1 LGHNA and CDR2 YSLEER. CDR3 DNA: TGCGCCAGCAGCCAAGAAACCCCGGGACAGGGGGCCTACGAGCAGTACTTC. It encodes CASSQETPGQGAYEQYF.

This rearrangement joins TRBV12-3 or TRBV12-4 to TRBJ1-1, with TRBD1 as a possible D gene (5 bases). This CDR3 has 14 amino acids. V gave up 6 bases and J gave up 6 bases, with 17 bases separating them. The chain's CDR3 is CASSLTQGLSEAFF. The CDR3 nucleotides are TGTGCCAGCAGCCTAACCCAGGGTCTCTCTGAAGCTTTCTTT.